A selection of T cell receptor beta chains follows, all from one sample in a study of radiotherapy plus CTLA-4 blockade in lung cancer. Some clones are missing from TCRdb's copy, which holds only in-frame ones; the method was immunoSEQ multiplex PCR. Of about 49,000 clones listed, more than 75% are singletons. The source material was peripheral blood, sampled from a patient treated with radiotherapy plus ipilimumab. These receptors came from a human donor with non-small cell lung cancer whose response to radiotherapy plus ipilimumab could not be evaluated. Both conserved end residues are part of each CDR3.

V	J	length	CDR3
TRBV29-1	TRBJ1-1	10	CSVGGTEAFF
TRBV7-7	TRBJ2-2	15	CATIDTGSNTGELFF
TRBV11-3	TRBJ2-7	14	CASSPRSGNYEQYF
TRBV25-1	TRBJ1-2	12	CASSLGFDGYTF
TRBV6-1	TRBJ2-7	16	CASSEELGQRPYEQYF
TRBV7-2	TRBJ1-2	15	CASSLDRPSWYGYTF
TRBV4-3	TRBJ1-2	15	CASSQDRGKEDGYTF
TRBV28	TRBJ2-7	13	CASTREIPYEQYF
TRBV5-1	TRBJ2-7	14	CASSSGTSRYEQYF
TRBV4-1	TRBJ1-2	16	CASSSSRTGGGWGYTF
TRBV5-7	TRBJ2-5	15	CASYLLWDFKETQYF
TRBV9	TRBJ2-1	15	CASSVTGTSGNEQFF
TRBV19	TRBJ1-2	14	CASRGTGLFYGYTF
TRBV14	TRBJ2-6	18	CASSQDINRGSGANVLTF
TRBV7-3	TRBJ2-6	14	CASKAGAGANVLTF
TRBV25-1	TRBJ1-6	12	CASSAYNSPLHF
TRBV7-9	TRBJ1-1	13	CASRRREDTEAFF
TRBV4-1	TRBJ2-1	15	CASSYGTSGLNEQFF
TRBV5-1	TRBJ2-5	15	CASSAAAAPQETQYF
TRBV7-3	TRBJ1-5	13	CASSLEVSQPQHF
TRBV18	TRBJ1-5	14	CASSPSLNNQPQHF
TRBV5-1	TRBJ1-1	14	CASSQLGGPTEAFF
TRBV7-9	TRBJ1-1	15	CASSLTGAQNTEAFF
TRBV11-2	TRBJ2-7	19	CASSLDSTSGRARTSEQYF
TRBV28	TRBJ1-2	15	CASSFGGDNNYGYTF
TRBV27	TRBJ1-4	16	CASSFVSGQGGEKLFF
TRBV28	TRBJ1-5	14	CASSLSGNGQPQHF
TRBV7-7	TRBJ1-1	14	CASSLAGPNTEAFF
TRBV9	TRBJ2-1	15	CASSVAGGDGNEQFF
TRBV28	TRBJ1-2	12	CASSLRGGGYTF
TRBV27	TRBJ2-3	15	CASSLGQGYTDTQYF
TRBV2	TRBJ2-7	15	CASSTGASEFYEQYF
TRBV6-5	TRBJ1-5	14	CASSGDRGLQPQHF
TRBV9	TRBJ2-2	15	CASSGGQGDAGELFF
TRBV28	TRBJ1-5	17	CASSSMTGRNSNQPQHF
TRBV28	TRBJ2-5	15	CASSSPAEAGETQYF
TRBV15	TRBJ2-7	14	CATSRDSQGYEQYF
TRBV7-3	TRBJ2-3	18	CASSLGGRGQGRSDTQYF
TRBV9	TRBJ2-7	14	CASSPNTAAYEQYF
TRBV9	TRBJ2-3	16	CASSVAGGPGADTQYF
TRBV7-2	TRBJ2-5	11	CASGSYGTQYF
TRBV9	TRBJ1-3	14	CASSVDRGGNTIYF
TRBV6-6	TRBJ1-4	15	CASSLPSGLDEKLFF
TRBV2	TRBJ2-7	12	CASSGGNYEQYF
TRBV10-3	TRBJ2-7	14	CAISEWGPLDEQYF
TRBV19	TRBJ1-5	17	CASSLPRTGGAGQPQHF
TRBV11-3	TRBJ2-3	14	CASSLTTNTDTQYF
TRBV4-3	TRBJ2-1	16	CASSLGTSGTYNEQFF
TRBV10-2	TRBJ2-7	14	CASSGGLSAREQYF
TRBV28	TRBJ2-1	20	CASSTSRGLAGGGTYNEQFF
TRBV6-6	TRBJ2-7	16	CASSSLGQVYSYEQYF
TRBV25-1	TRBJ2-1	15	CASSETGGSYNEQFF